Sequencing of this TCR beta chain was carried out in a study of molecular identifiers for immune sequencing clone quantification. V dropped 3 bases and J dropped 7; count of bases not matched to a gene: 4. The germline CDR1 and CDR2 sequences are LGHNA and YSLEER. CDR3 length: 14 residues. Sorting was used to obtain naive CD8 T cells (CD8+CD4-CCR7+CD45RA+). This clonotype was counted only a few times. Antigen unknown. From the PCR reads, TCRdb called clonotypes with MiXCR, one entry per CDR3 protein. In the table there are about 97,000 distinct CDR3 sequences, about 32% of which are singletons. General study points: Clones exceeding 20 RNA copies carried over 98% of effector molecules but under 1% of naive-cell molecules.

The J gene is TRBJ2-1, the V gene TRBV4-3, with TRBD2 matching 9 bases. Sequenced material: naive CD8+ T cells from blood, with Jurkat cell RNA spiked in. The subset denotes: FACS-sorted CD8+CD4-CCR7+CD45RA+ naive T cells. This TCR came from a human donor in good health. Some libraries in this study had Jurkat cell RNA spiked in. The CDR3 DNA follows: TGCGCCAGCAGCCATGGGACTAGCACGAATGAGCAGTTCTTC. This codes for CASSHGTSTNEQFF.